This TCR beta chain was found in a study of blood T cell repertoires in COVID-19 (dated by TCRdb to 2019 to 2021). Some background on the complete study: Collaborator samples came from the United States, Italy and Spain and covered acute and convalescent phases of COVID-19. The prospective study material was composed of cDNA or gDNA derived from T cells, B-cell-depleted T cells, or PBMCs. Deeply sampled blood TCRbeta repertoires from subjects exposed to, actively infected with, or recovered from COVID-19 were included in the dataset. The repertoires were released in a freely available public database meant as a resource for research on the immune response to SARS-CoV-2. The samples were drawn from two sources: the first 160 participants of the ongoing ImmuneRACE study, and 1,200 or so subjects contributed by 6 global collaborators. Sample metadata almost always included a de-identified subject ID, COVID-19 status, age in years and sex. Where available, HLA class I and class II types were obtained from metadata supplied by the sample provider rather than from assay-based typing. General study outcomes and caveats: The amount of clinical and demographic metadata varied by source and participant and was provided uncurated.

The collaborating institutions used their own protocols to collect whole blood in K2EDTA tubes. Collaborator samples were shipped for TCRbeta analysis as frozen whole blood, isolated PBMCs, or DNA extracted from either sample type. Between the V and J ends, shortened by 2 bases and 0 bases respectively, the junction contains 7 bases. Reading the germline V gene (reference sequence) gives CDR1 MNHNY and CDR2 SVGAGI. Taken from cysteine to phenylalanine, the CDR3 has 14 residues. The read is trimmed to its CDR3 DNA, 42 bases read in frame from base 1. With regard to this clone: Its antigen is not yet known. Base qualities are missing; no much larger clone stands one base away.

The immunoSEQ Assay, a bias-controlled multiplex PCR, was used to amplify TCRbeta CDR3 regions from genomic DNA. The original methods were these. The number of nucleated cells in each sample was estimated from the amplification of reference gene primers within the assay. To quantify the absolute abundance of each unique TCRbeta CDR3 rearrangement, sequence reads were collapsed and filtered. For each sample, productive Simpson clonality was calculated by taking the square root of Simpson's diversity index across productive rearrangements. TCRdb retrieved this table from immuneACCESS and kept in-frame rearrangements only. Not all clones are present; in checked studies, unresolved V genes account for under half, and no reason is known for the remainder. V and J calls and clone size come straight from that table; D and trimming were deduced from the DNA. This sample is represented by around 200,000 clones; approximately 87% of them were singletons. 20% to 25% of the sample lies in the top ten.

Recombination connected TRBV6-6 to TRBJ1-1, and perhaps TRBD1 as D gene, on 5 matching bases. The sequenced material came from peripheral blood. This sequence was found in a man between 65 and 85 years old with active or convalescent COVID-19. The DNA is TGTGCCAGCAGTTACGGGGCATTGAACACTGAAGCTTTCTTT. Its product reads: CASSYGALNTEAFF.